The 23 T cell receptor beta chains in this list originate from one sample, sequenced in a study of human T cells and chemical hapten exposure. Documented time point: patch test 1, 2 weeks after DPC sensitization. Treatment denoted: therapeutic diphenylcyclopropenone sensitization with weekly scalp DPC. MiXCR, run by TCRdb on the RACE reads, gives a single entry per CDR3 protein. The sample carries some 80,000 distinct CDR3 sequences, approximately 12% recorded once. Sequencing used whole blood, obtained in connection with sensitization to the hapten diphenylcyclopropenone (DPC). These receptors all come from a woman aged 45-65 years with alopecia areata. Some clones in this sample may be carry-over from other donors' samples.

The chain recombines TRBV7-3 with TRBJ2-3, with 8 bases lining up with TRBD2. V was clipped by 2 bases and J by 6 bases; unmatched bases: 7. The CDR3 loop spans 15 amino acids. Germline CDR1 reads SGHTA; CDR2 reads FQGTGA. CDR3 sequence (DNA): TGTGCCAGCAGCTTAGTAGCGGGAAATATGGATACGCAGTATTTT. Residues: CASSLVAGNMDTQYF.

This clonotype was counted at least ten times. This sequence joins TRBV19 and TRBJ1-5, with a weak D call TRBD1 (6 bases). This CDR3 contains 19 residues. With 1 base removed from V and 1 base from J, the gap between germline ends came to 20 bases. Per germline, CDR1 LNHDA and CDR2 SQIVND (reference sequence). As DNA, the CDR3 is TGTGCCAGTAGTATAGGTGTGGGTAACGGGGGCAGGAGCAATCAGCCCCAGCATTTT. Protein: CASSIGVGNGGRSNQPQHF.

There are many counts of this clonotype. The chain links TRBV19 to TRBJ1-2; D gene unclear. With 9 bases removed from V and 0 bases from J, the gap between germline ends came to 17 bases. The CDR3 runs to 15 residues. The V gene's germline CDR1 is LNHDA and CDR2 SQIVND (reference sequence). CDR3 loop: CASAAKIGSNYGYTF. The CDR3, as DNA: TGTGCCAGCGCCGCTAAAATAGGGTCTAACTATGGCTACACCTTC.

This clonotype turned up a few times. The rearrangement joins TRBV14 to TRBJ2-1, with D possibly matching TRBD2 (5 bases). The V gene lost 6 bases and the J gene lost 4 bases, with 13 bases spanning the gap. The germline gives CDR1 SGHDN, CDR2 FVKESK. CDR3 size: 14 residues. CDR3 amino acids: CASRDSRDYNEQFF. In nucleotides, the CDR3 is TGTGCCAGCAGGGACTCTAGGGATTACAATGAGCAGTTCTTC.

This clonotype was recorded a few times. This chain joins TRBV2 and TRBJ2-1; D gene ambiguous. CDR1 and CDR2 (germline): SNHLY, FYNNEI. V was trimmed by 3 bases and J by 0 bases, leaving 6 bases between them. This CDR3 is built from 14 residues. The CDR3 nucleotides are TGTGCCAGCAGTGAGCATAGCTCCTACAATGAGCAGTTCTTC. Amino acids: CASSEHSSYNEQFF.

This clonotype has more than one count but fewer than ten. This sequence joins TRBV27 and TRBJ2-7; TRBD2 is a possible D gene (6 bases). CDR1 is MNHEY and CDR2 is SMNVEV in the germline V gene (reference sequence). Trimming left V 0 bases short and J 4 bases short, with 10 bases between. The CDR3 has 14 residues. CDR3 sequence reads: CASSLSRDGYEQYF. The CDR3 DNA sequence: TGTGCCAGCAGTTTATCGCGGGACGGGTACGAGCAGTACTTC.

This clonotype has a count of ten or more. In nucleotides, the CDR3 is TGTGCCAGCCTACGGACTAACACAGATACGCAGTATTTT. As protein: CASLRTNTDTQYF. The chain uses TRBV2 and TRBJ2-3; perhaps TRBD2 as D (6 bases). Germline V lookup: CDR1 SNHLY, CDR2 FYNNEI. V was pared by 8 bases and J by 2 bases, with 11 bases between. The CDR3 runs 13 residues.

In its sample, this clonotype was seen many times. CDR3: CSARGSSGSSTDTQYF. CDR3 nucleotide sequence: TGCAGTGCTAGAGGGTCTAGCGGGAGTAGCACAGATACGCAGTATTTT. The V and J genes are TRBV20-1 and TRBJ2-3, with 10 bases that match TRBD2. Germline V gene lookup returns CDR1 DFQATT and CDR2 SNEGSKA (reference sequence). The CDR3 has 16 amino acids. Trimming took 1 base from V and 0 from J; bases not matched to a gene: 4.

The table lists this clonotype with a few counts. An end of the junction does not agree with germline; a read error may underlie this. The rearrangement links TRBV19 to TRBJ2-2; 7 bases agree with TRBD1. This CDR3 is built from 14 residues. The germline CDR1 and CDR2 sequences are LNHDA and SQIVND (reference sequence). The CDR3 loop is CTSSFRTGTGELFF. CDR3 nucleotides: TGTACCAGTAGTTTCCGGACAGGCACCGGGGAGCTGTTTTTT.

There are many counts of this clonotype. The chain recombines TRBV20-1 with TRBJ2-1, with 8 bases matching TRBD1. V trimming: 4 bases; J trimming: 1 base; junction bases outside the gene matches: 3. This CDR3 spans 14 amino acids. Germline CDR1 and CDR2: DFQATT and SNEGSKA (reference sequence). The CDR3 is CSANRGKSYNEQFF. CDR3 coding DNA: TGCAGTGCTAACAGGGGGAAGTCCTACAATGAGCAGTTCTTC.

Relative to its sample, this clonotype is medium-sized (0.01 to 0.1%). V is TRBV5-4 and J is TRBJ2-1; 9 bases align to TRBD1. CDR1 and CDR2 (germline): SGHNT, YYREEE (reference sequence). This CDR3 has 14 residues. J lost 10 bases, V lost 0 bases, and 5 bases had no gene match. CDR3 bases: TGTGCCAGCAGCTTGGAACAGGGGGCAAGGGAGCAGTTCTTC. It translates to CASSLEQGAREQFF.

This clonotype was seen a handful of times. The genes are TRBV28 and TRBJ2-2; TRBD1 might be the D (6 bases). The CDR3 spans 14 residues. The V gene's germline CDR1 is MDHEN and CDR2 SYDVKM. Deletions cut 5 bases from V and 6 bases from J, with 13 bases between. The CDR3: CASSQTGPPGELFF. The CDR3 nucleotides read TGTGCCAGCAGTCAAACAGGGCCCCCCGGGGAGCTGTTTTTT.

The chain combines TRBV20-1 with TRBJ1-5; no definite D call. This CDR3 has 16 residues. The germline CDR1 and CDR2 sequences are DFQATT and SNEGSKA (reference sequence). V gave up 5 bases and J gave up 0 bases, with 17 bases separating them. The DNA of the CDR3 is TGCAGTGCTGCCTGGAGGGAAGGGATTAGCAATCAGCCCCAGCATTTT. Amino acids: CSAAWREGISNQPQHF.

This clonotype was counted a few times. The chain recombines TRBV12-3 or TRBV12-4 with TRBJ1-1, with TRBD1 as a possible D gene (5 bases). Trimming removed 6 bases from V and 1 base from J, with 15 bases in between. This CDR3 is 15 amino acids long. As DNA, the CDR3 is TGTGCCAGCAGGAAATCGGACAACCGGAACACTGAAGCTTTCTTT. Translation gives CASRKSDNRNTEAFF.

This clonotype was detected many times. The V gene is TRBV10-3, the J gene TRBJ1-1; D not certain. Germline V gene lookup returns CDR1 ENHRY and CDR2 SYGVKD. The V and J ends lost 6 bases and 3 bases respectively, with 8 bases between them. This CDR3 is built from 12 residues. The chain's CDR3 is CAISRTDTEAFF. The CDR3 nucleotides read TGTGCCATCAGCCGGACTGACACTGAAGCTTTCTTT.

The genes are TRBV18 and TRBJ2-3; D gene unclear. Germline values: CDR1 KGHSH, CDR2 LQKENI. The CDR3 is 14 amino acids. The germline V and J ends were trimmed by 2 bases and 3 bases, with 9 bases remaining between them. CDR3 nucleotides: TGTGCCAGCTCACCAGTCACAGTGACAGATACGCAGTATTTT. The encoded protein is CASSPVTVTDTQYF.

CDR3 region: CASSYSTGQSRTDTQYF. CDR3 in DNA: TGTGCCAGCAGTTACTCCACGGGACAGAGCCGCACAGATACGCAGTATTTT. The rearrangement joins TRBV6-5 to TRBJ2-3; 7 bases are a match to TRBD1. Trimming removed 0 bases from V and 1 base from J; junction bases left unmatched: 7. The CDR3 is made up of 17 amino acids. Germline assignment: CDR1 MNHEY and CDR2 SVGAGI.

At least ten counts were recorded for this clonotype. The chain recombines TRBV2 with TRBJ2-3, with D possibly matching TRBD1 (5 bases). Trimming shortened V by 6 bases and J by 11 bases, and 15 bases separated the two germline ends. This CDR3 comprises 12 residues. Germline CDR1 and CDR2: SNHLY and FYNNEI. CDR3 region: CASRVPGMEQYF. The CDR3 DNA reads as TGTGCCAGCAGGGTCCCAGGGATGGAGCAGTATTTT.

Comments on this clonotype: It may be a read error: a sequence one base away is much more abundant. DNA for the CDR3: TGTGCCAGCAGCCCCACGCGGGACCGTAATTCACCCCTCCACTTT. Its protein is CASSPTRDRNSPLHF. The chain is built from TRBV7-8 and TRBJ1-6; D might be TRBD1 (5 bases). CDR1 and CDR2 (germline): SGHVS, FQNEAQ. The V gene lost 5 bases and the J gene lost 6 bases, with 14 bases spanning the gap. The CDR3 is 15 amino acids.

This chain links TRBV5-1 with TRBJ2-3; maybe TRBD2 (5 bases). The germline CDR1 and CDR2 sequences are SGHRS and YFSETQ. The CDR3 is 15 amino acids. V was cut by 3 bases and J by 2 bases, with 13 bases left in between. CDR3 amino acids: CASSSSPGYTDTQYF. CDR3 coding DNA: TGCGCCAGCAGCTCATCCCCGGGATACACAGATACGCAGTATTTT.

This clonotype was seen more than once but under ten times. The rearrangement links TRBV20-1 to TRBJ2-1, with D tentatively TRBD1 or TRBD2 (5 bases each). The germline V and J ends were trimmed by 5 bases and 9 bases, with 23 bases remaining between them. Germline CDR1 and CDR2: DFQATT and SNEGSKA (reference sequence). CDR3 size: 15 residues. In nucleotides, the CDR3 is TGCAGTGCTCAGCGCCCGGGGCCTACGCGAAGTGAGCAGTTCTTC. Translated, it gives CSAQRPGPTRSEQFF.

With respect to this clonotype: This sequence may be a read error, since a much larger clone differs from it by one base. This rearrangement joins TRBV7-2 to TRBJ2-5; D assignment may be TRBD1 or TRBD2 (5 bases each). Trimming cost V 5 bases and J 2 bases, with 9 bases left between them. Germline V gene data show CDR1 as SGHTA and CDR2 as FQGNSA. The CDR3 contains 13 residues. CDR3 amino acids: CASSVGTQETQYF. The DNA of the CDR3 is TGTGCCAGCAGCGTAGGGACGCAAGAGACCCAGTACTTC.

This clonotype was detected many times. The chain has TRBV30 and TRBJ1-5; 7 bases line up with TRBD1. The CDR3 is 14 residues long. Germline V gene lookup returns CDR1 GTSNPN and CDR2 SVGIG (reference sequence). Unmatched junction bases numbered 6, after V lost 1 base and J lost 6 bases. The CDR3 DNA reads as TGTGCCTGGAGTGCCTCAGGGGGTGGTCAGCCCCAGCATTTT. Protein: CAWSASGGGQPQHF.